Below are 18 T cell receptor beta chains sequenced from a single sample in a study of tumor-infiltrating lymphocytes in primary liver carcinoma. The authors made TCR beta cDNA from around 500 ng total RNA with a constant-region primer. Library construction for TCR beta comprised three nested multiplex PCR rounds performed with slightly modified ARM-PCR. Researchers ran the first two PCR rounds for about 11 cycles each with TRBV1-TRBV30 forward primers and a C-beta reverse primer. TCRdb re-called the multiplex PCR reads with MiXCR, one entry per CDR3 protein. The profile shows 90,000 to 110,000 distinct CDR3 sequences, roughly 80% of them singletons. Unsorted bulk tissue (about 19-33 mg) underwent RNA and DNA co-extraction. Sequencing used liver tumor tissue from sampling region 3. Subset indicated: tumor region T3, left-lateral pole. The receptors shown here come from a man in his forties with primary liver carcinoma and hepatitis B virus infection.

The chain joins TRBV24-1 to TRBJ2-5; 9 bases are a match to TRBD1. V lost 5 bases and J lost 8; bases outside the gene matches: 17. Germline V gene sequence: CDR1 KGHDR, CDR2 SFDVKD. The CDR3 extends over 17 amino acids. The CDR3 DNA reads TGTGCCACCAGTGCGGGCAAAAGACAAGGGGACAGGGACACCCAGTACTTC. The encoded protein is CATSAGKRQGDRDTQYF.

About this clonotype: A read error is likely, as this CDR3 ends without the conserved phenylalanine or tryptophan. CDR3 residues: CSVEPGWAMNTEAFI. Written as DNA, the CDR3 is TGCAGCGTTGAACCCGGGTGGGCCATGAACACTGAAGCTTTCATT. This chain joins TRBV29-1 and TRBJ1-1; D unresolved. This CDR3 region has 15 residues. Germline V gene data show CDR1 as SQVTM and CDR2 as ANQGSEA. Trimming shortened V by 2 bases and J by 0 bases, and 13 bases separated the two germline ends.

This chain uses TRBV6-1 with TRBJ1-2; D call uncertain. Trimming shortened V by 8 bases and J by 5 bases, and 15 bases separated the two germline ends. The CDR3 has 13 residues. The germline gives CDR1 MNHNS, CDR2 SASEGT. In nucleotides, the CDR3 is TGTGCCAGCTTTTCAGTCGTAGAATATGGCTACACCTTC. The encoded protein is CASFSVVEYGYTF.

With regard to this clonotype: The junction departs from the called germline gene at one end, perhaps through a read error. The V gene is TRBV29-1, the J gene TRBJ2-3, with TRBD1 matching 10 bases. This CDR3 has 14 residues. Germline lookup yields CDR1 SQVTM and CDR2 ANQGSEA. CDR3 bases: TGCTGCGTGGGACAGGGGACTATCACAGATACGCAGTATTTT. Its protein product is CCVGQGTITDTQYF.

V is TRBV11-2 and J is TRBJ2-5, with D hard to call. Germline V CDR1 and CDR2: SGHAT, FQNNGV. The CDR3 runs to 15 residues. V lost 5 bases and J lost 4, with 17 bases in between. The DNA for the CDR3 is TGTGCCAGCAGCCCCGTAGGGCTGGCCCCAGAGACCCAGTACTTC. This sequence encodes CASSPVGLAPETQYF.

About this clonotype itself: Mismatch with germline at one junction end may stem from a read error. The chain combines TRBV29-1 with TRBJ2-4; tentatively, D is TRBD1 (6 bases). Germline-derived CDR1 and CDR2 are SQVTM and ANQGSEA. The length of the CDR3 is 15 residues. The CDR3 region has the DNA TGCAGTGTTGTCGTAGGAGGCAGGGGCGAAAACATTCAGTACTTC. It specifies CSVVVGGRGENIQYF.

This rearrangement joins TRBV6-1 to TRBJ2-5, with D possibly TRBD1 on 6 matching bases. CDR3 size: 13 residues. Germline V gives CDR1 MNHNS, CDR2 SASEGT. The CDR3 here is CGRSEGEQETQYF. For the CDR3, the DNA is TGTGGCAGGAGTGAGGGGGAGCAAGAGACCCAGTACTTC.

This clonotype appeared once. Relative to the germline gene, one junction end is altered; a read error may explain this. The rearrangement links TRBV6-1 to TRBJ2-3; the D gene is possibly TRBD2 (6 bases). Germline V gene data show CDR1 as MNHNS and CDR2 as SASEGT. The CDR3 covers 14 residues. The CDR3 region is CAISDTSRADTQYF. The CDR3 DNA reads TGTGCCATCAGTGACACTAGCAGGGCTGATACGCAGTATTTT.

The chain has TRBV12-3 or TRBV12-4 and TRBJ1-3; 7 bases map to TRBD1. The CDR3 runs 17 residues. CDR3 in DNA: TGTCTCAGCAGTTTAAAGGGACAGCAATTTTTTGGAAACACCATATATTTT. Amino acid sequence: CLSSLKGQQFFGNTIYF.

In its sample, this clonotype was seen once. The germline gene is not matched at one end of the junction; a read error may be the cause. This chain's CDR3 is CTSSESSSGADTQYF. The CDR3 DNA is TGTACCAGCAGCGAATCGTCTAGCGGGGCAGATACGCAGTATTTT. This rearrangement joins TRBV6-1 to TRBJ2-3, with 9 bases fitting TRBD2. Germline values: CDR1 MNHNS, CDR2 SASEGT. The CDR3 totals 15 residues.

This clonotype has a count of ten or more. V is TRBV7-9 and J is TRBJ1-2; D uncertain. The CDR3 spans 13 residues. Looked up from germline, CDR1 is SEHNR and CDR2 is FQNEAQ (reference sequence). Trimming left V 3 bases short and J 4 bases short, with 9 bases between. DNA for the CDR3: TGTGCCAGCAGCTTTGGGCCTTTCTATGGCTACACCTTC. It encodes CASSFGPFYGYTF.

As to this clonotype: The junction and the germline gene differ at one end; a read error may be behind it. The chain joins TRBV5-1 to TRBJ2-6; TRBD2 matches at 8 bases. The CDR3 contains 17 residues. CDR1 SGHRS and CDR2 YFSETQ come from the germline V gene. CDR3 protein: CPSSPREGNSGTNVLTF. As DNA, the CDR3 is TGTCCCAGCAGCCCCCGGGAGGGGAACTCTGGGACCAACGTCCTGACTTTC.

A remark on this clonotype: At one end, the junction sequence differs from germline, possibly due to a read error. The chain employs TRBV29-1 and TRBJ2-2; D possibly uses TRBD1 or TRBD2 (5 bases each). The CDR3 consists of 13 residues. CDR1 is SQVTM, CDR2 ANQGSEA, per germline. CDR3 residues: CSVLRENAGELFF. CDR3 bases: TGCAGCGTTCTCAGGGAGAACGCCGGGGAGCTGTTTTTT.

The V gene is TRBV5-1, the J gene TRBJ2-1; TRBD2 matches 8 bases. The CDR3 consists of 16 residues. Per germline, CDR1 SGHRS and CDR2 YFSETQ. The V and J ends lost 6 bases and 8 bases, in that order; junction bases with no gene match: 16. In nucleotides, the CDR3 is TGCGCCAGCACCCGCTTAGCGGGGCCCGATGGGGATGAGCAGTTCTTC. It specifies CASTRLAGPDGDEQFF.

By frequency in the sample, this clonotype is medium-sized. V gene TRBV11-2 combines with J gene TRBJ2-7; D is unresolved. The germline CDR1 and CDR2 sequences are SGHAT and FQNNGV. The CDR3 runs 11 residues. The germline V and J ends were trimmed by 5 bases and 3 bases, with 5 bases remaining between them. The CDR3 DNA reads TGTGCCAGCAGCGGGAACTACGAGCAGTACTTC. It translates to CASSGNYEQYF.

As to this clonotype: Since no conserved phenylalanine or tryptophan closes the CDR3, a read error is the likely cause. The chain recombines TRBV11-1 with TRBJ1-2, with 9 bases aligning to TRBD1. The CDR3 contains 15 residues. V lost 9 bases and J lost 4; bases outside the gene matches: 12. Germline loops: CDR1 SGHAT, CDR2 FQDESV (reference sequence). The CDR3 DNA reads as TGTGCCAGGAGCCCGGGACAGGGTCAGATCTATGGCTACACCTCC. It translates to CARSPGQGQIYGYTS.

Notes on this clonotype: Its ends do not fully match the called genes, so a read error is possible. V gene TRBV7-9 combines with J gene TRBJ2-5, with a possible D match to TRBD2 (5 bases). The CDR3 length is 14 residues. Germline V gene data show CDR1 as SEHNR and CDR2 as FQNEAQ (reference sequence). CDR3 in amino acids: CASSFGNLQKTRYF. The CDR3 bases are TGTGCCAGCAGCTTCGGGAACCTCCAAAAGACCCGGTACTTC.

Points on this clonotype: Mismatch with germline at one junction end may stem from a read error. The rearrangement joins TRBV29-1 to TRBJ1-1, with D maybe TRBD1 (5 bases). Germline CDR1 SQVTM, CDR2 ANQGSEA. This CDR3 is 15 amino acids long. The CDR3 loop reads CSVRAGWGMDTEAFF. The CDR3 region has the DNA TGCAGCGTTCGGGCTGGGTGGGGAATGGACACTGAAGCGTTCTTT.